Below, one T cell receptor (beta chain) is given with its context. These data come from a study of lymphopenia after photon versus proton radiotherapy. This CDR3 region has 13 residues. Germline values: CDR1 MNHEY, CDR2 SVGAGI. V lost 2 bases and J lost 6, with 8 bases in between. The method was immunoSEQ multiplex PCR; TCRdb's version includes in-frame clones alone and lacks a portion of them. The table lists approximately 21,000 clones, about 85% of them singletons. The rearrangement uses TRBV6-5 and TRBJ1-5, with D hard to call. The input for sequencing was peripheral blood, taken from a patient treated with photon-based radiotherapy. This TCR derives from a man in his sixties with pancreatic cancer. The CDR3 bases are TGTGCCAGCAGTTACGCCGTCGGTCAGCCCCAGCATTTT. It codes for CASSYAVGQPQHF.